The TCR beta chain described here comes from a study of STAT5B mutations in CD4+ large granular lymphocyte leukemia. Germline lookup yields CDR1 MDHEN and CDR2 SYDVKM. The CDR3 is made up of 13 amino acids. V lost 6 bases, J lost 4 bases, and 13 bases lay in between. With respect to this clone: Its antigen is not known.

Broader study findings: Higher CD4+ than CD8+ T-LGLL clonality might reflect small sample size. Patient CD4-sorted repertoires stayed more clonal than healthy ones after leukemic-clone removal.

Some clones are missing from TCRdb's copy, which holds only in-frame ones; the method was immunoSEQ multiplex PCR. The sample holds 25,000 to 35,000 clones, 74% seen once. The TCR originated in a human donor in good health. The material sequenced was CD4+ T cells from blood buffy coats. J is TRBJ2-7 and V is TRBV28; TRBD1 is a possible D gene (6 bases). CDR3 DNA sequence: TGTGCCAGCAGGCTCTCTACAGGGTACGAGCAGTACTTC. Translating it yields CASRLSTGYEQYF.